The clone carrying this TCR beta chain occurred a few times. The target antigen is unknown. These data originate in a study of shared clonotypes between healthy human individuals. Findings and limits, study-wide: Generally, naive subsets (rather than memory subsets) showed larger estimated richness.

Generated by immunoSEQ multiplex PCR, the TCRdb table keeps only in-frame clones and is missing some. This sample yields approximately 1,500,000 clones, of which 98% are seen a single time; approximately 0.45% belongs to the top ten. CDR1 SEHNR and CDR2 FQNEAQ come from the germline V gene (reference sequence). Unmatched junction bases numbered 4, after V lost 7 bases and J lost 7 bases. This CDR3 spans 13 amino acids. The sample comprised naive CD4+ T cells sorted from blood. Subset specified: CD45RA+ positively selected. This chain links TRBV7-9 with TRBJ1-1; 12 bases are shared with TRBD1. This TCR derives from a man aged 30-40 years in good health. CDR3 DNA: TGTGCCAGCAAGGGACAGGGGGCGAATGAAGCTTTCTTT. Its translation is CASKGQGANEAFF.